The 2 T cell receptor beta chains given below trace back to one sample, sequenced in a study of blood T cells in healthy people across ages. Using a J-beta primer mix together with a sample-barcoded 5' primer, a second PCR was run for roughly 7 to 12 cycles. A single record per CDR3 protein comes from TCRdb applying MiXCR to the 5' RACE reads. Of approximately 690,000 distinct CDR3 sequences in the sample, around 54% were seen once. The sequencing sample was made of blood. The source is a man aged 55 to 70 in good health.

This chain connects TRBV25-1 to TRBJ2-3; 9 nucleotides line up with TRBD2. V trimming: 2 bases; J trimming: 5 bases; junction bases outside the gene matches: 8. The CDR3 sequence is 16 residues long. The V gene's germline CDR1 is MGHDK and CDR2 SYGVNS. In DNA, the CDR3 is TGTGCCAGCAGTGAACAGGGACTAGCAGGGGGAGATACGCAGTATTTT. It specifies CASSEQGLAGGDTQYF.

This clonotype was counted between two and nine times. This chain joins TRBV7-2 and TRBJ2-1; 9 bases align to TRBD1. CDR1 is SGHTA, CDR2 FQGNSA, per germline. Trimming cost V 5 bases and J 2 bases; bases outside gene matches: 7. The CDR3 has 16 amino acids. This CDR3 reads CASSVFGQGTYNEQFF. The CDR3 region has the DNA TGTGCCAGCAGCGTGTTCGGACAGGGGACCTACAATGAGCAGTTCTTC.